This is a list of T cell receptor beta chains from one sample in a study of blood T cell repertoires in COVID-19. Assay used: immunoSEQ multiplex PCR; TCRdb lists only in-frame clones, some missing. The sample lists more than 150,000 clones, about 90% occurring once. Sequencing was done on a sample of peripheral blood. These receptors all stem from a man aged 55 to 69 with acute or convalescent COVID-19. CDR3s include the opening cysteine and the closing phenylalanine or tryptophan. The D gene is left open where the match is weak. Where a row states a size, it is once, few, many or the class of an expanded clone; other rows omit it.

>.|.|TRBV5-4|16|TRBJ2-2
TGTGCCAGCAGCTTGGGTAGCCAGGGCCCCACCGGGGAGCTGTTTTTT
CASSLGSQGPTGELFF
>.|.|TRBV4-1|15|TRBJ2-3
TGCGCCAGCAGCCAAGATACCCTCGTCCAGGTTACGCAGTATTTT
CASSQDTLVQVTQYF
>TRBD1|.|TRBV3-1/TRBV3-2|15|TRBJ1-3
TGTGCCACCCAGGGACAGCTGAGTTCTGGAAACACCATATATTTT
CATQGQLSSGNTIYF
>TRBD1|.|TRBV5-1|15|TRBJ2-7
TGCGCCAGCAGCCGCCTCACAGGGGACTCCTACGAGCAGTACTTC
CASSRLTGDSYEQYF
>.|.|TRBV5-4|15|TRBJ1-2
TGTGCCAGCAGCCAGGCCCCCGAGACGGTCTATGGCTACACCTTC
CASSQAPETVYGYTF
>.|.|TRBV12-2|20|TRBJ2-3
TGTGCAAGTCGCTTAGCGCGTTCCAGAATAGCGGGGGGGGTGCCAGATACGCAGTATTTT
CASRLARSRIAGGVPDTQYF
>TRBD1|.|TRBV18|18|TRBJ1-3
TGTGCCAGCGGCAACGCCGGGACAGGGCCCGTATCTGGAAACACCATATATTTT
CASGNAGTGPVSGNTIYF
>TRBD2|once|TRBV4-2|18|TRBJ2-1
TGTGCCAGCAGCCAAGGAGTTGGAGCGGGGGATTCCTACAATGAGCAGTTCTTC
CASSQGVGAGDSYNEQFF
>TRBD2|.|TRBV4-3|17|TRBJ2-3
TGCGCCAGCAGTTCATCCCTGGGACTAGCATACACAGATACGCAGTATTTT
CASSSSLGLAYTDTQYF
>TRBD1|.|TRBV7-9|14|TRBJ1-2
TGTGCCAGCAGCTTTCCACTGACAGGGACCGGCTACACCTTC
CASSFPLTGTGYTF
>TRBD2|few|TRBV5-1|16|TRBJ2-7
TGCGCCAGCAGCTGGACACTAGCGGGGGGTTCCTACGAGCAGTACTTC
CASSWTLAGGSYEQYF
>TRBD2|.|TRBV7-6|15|TRBJ2-1
TGTGCCAGCAGCTCAGTGGGGGGGGCCTACAATGAGCAGTTCTTC
CASSSVGGAYNEQFF
>.|.|TRBV7-9|16|TRBJ1-1
TGTGCCAGCAGCTTAGATCGAGACAGGCGCCCCACTGAAGCTTTCTTT
CASSLDRDRRPTEAFF
>TRBD1|.|TRBV7-9|12|TRBJ1-1
TGTGCCAGCAGCCCCGACAGGGGATACGCTTTCTTT
CASSPDRGYAFF
>.|.|TRBV14|19|TRBJ2-2
TGTGCCAGCAGCCCCCCGCGTCGCCGGTGGGCAGGGGACACCGGGGAGCTGTTTTTT
CASSPPRRRWAGDTGELFF
>.|.|TRBV18|16|TRBJ2-1
TGTGCCAGCTCACTAACTAACTTATATAGGTACAATGAGCAGTTCTTC
CASSLTNLYRYNEQFF
>.|once|TRBV30|13|TRBJ1-1
TGTGCCTGGAGTCAGGAATTGAACACTGAAGCTTTCTTT
CAWSQELNTEAFF
>.|.|TRBV30|13|TRBJ1-1
TGTGCCTGGAGTGTACTCGTGAACACTGAAGCTTTCTTT
CAWSVLVNTEAFF
>.|.|TRBV2|15|TRBJ1-1
TGTGCCAGCAGTAAGGAAATAGCCAGGGGTACTGAAGCTTTCTTT
CASSKEIARGTEAFF
>TRBD1|.|TRBV24-1|15|TRBJ2-3
TGTGCCACCAGTGATGGGACAGGAACCACAGATACGCAGTATTTT
CATSDGTGTTDTQYF
>TRBD2|.|TRBV24-1|16|TRBJ2-2
TGTGCCACCAGTGATAGCGGGGGACAAGCCACCGGGGAGCTGTTTTTT
CATSDSGGQATGELFF
>TRBD2|.|TRBV4-3|16|TRBJ2-3
TGCGCCAGCAGCCAGGTAGCGGGGGTACCCACAGATACGCAGTATTTT
CASSQVAGVPTDTQYF
>.|.|TRBV19|15|TRBJ2-2
TGTGCCAGTAGTATTATAGGCAGGGAAGGAGTGGGGCTGTTTTTT
CASSIIGREGVGLFF
>.|.|TRBV6-5|14|TRBJ1-1
TGTGCCAGCAAGGTCACGGGAGGCGGGACTGAAGCTTTCTTT
CASKVTGGGTEAFF
>.|.|TRBV7-8|15|TRBJ1-6
TGTGCCAGCAGCCCGAGGACAGTCTTCGGATCACCCCTCCACTTT
CASSPRTVFGSPLHF
>.|.|TRBV5-1|14|TRBJ1-2
TGCGCCAGCAGCTTGACCGGGGATGTGGGTGGCTACACCTTC
CASSLTGDVGGYTF
>.|.|TRBV5-1|15|TRBJ1-4
TGCGCCAGCAGCTTGGCCTCACAGGGAGGGGAAAAACTGTTTTTT
CASSLASQGGEKLFF
>.|.|TRBV23-1|14|TRBJ1-5
TGCGCCAGCAGTCAATCATATAGCAATCAGCCCCAGCATTTT
CASSQSYSNQPQHF
>TRBD1|.|TRBV6-1|17|TRBJ1-3
TGTGCCAGCAGTGGACAGGGTACTTTTAGCTCTGGAAACACCATATATTTT
CASSGQGTFSSGNTIYF
>TRBD2|.|TRBV19|15|TRBJ2-3
TGTGCCAGTGGGACTAGCGGGGGGGTGAAAGATACGCAGTATTTT
CASGTSGGVKDTQYF
>TRBD2|.|TRBV10-3|13|TRBJ2-7
TGTGCCATCATGACTCGCGGGGGGGCGGGACAGTACTTC
CAIMTRGGAGQYF
>TRBD1|.|TRBV28|14|TRBJ1-2
TGTGCCAGCAGTCCACCGGACAGGGGAGGTGGCTACACCTTC
CASSPPDRGGGYTF
>TRBD1|.|TRBV6-6|13|TRBJ1-1
TGTGCCACCCAGGGGGCGCCGGGCACTGAAGCTTTCTTT
CATQGAPGTEAFF
>.|.|TRBV5-4|15|TRBJ1-4
TGTGCCAGCAGCACCGGACAGCTTCCTAATGAAAAACTGTTTTTT
CASSTGQLPNEKLFF
>TRBD2|once|TRBV30|15|TRBJ2-3
TGTGCCTGGAGACGCGGGGGGGCGAGCACAGATACGCAGTATTTT
CAWRRGGASTDTQYF
>TRBD1|.|TRBV7-9|14|TRBJ1-1
TGTGCCAGCAGCTTTGGACAGGGCAACACTGAAGCTTTCTTT
CASSFGQGNTEAFF
>.|.|TRBV30|14|TRBJ2-7
TGTGCCTGGAGATCGAGTGGAGGCTCCTACGAGCAGTACTTC
CAWRSSGGSYEQYF
>TRBD1|.|TRBV5-1|15|TRBJ1-2
TGCGCCAGCAGCTCGACTCCGGGACAGGGTTCTGGCTACACCTTC
CASSSTPGQGSGYTF
>TRBD2|.|TRBV7-9|15|TRBJ2-3
TGTGCCAGCAGCCAGGGACTAGCGGGGACAGATACGCAGTATTTT
CASSQGLAGTDTQYF
>TRBD1|.|TRBV9|17|TRBJ1-6
TGTGCCAGCAGCGGTGACAGGGGAAGCTCCTATAATTCACCCCTCCACTTT
CASSGDRGSSYNSPLHF
>.|few|TRBV19|15|TRBJ1-2
TGTGCCAGTAGTATCACAGGGAGCACTAACTATGGCTACACCTTC
CASSITGSTNYGYTF
>.|.|TRBV30|13|TRBJ1-1
TGTGCCTGGATGGTCTTGGTCGGGGGTGAAGCTTTCTTT
CAWMVLVGGEAFF
>TRBD2|.|TRBV5-1|17|TRBJ2-3
TGCGCCAGCATTGGGGCTAGCGGGGGATCTAGCACAGATACGCAGTATTTT
CASIGASGGSSTDTQYF
>TRBD2|.|TRBV4-3|15|TRBJ2-7
TGCGCCAGCAGCCAATCCATAGCGGGGGGCTACGAGCAGTACTTC
CASSQSIAGGYEQYF
>.|.|TRBV6-5|15|TRBJ1-1
TGTGCCAGCAGTAGAGCCCCCCTCTTGGAGACTGAAGCTTTCTTT
CASSRAPLLETEAFF
>.|once|TRBV6-5|14|TRBJ1-1
TGTGCCAGCACCTTTTACGCCGGCAGGACTGAAGCTTTCTTT
CASTFYAGRTEAFF
>TRBD1|.|TRBV23-1|15|TRBJ1-5
TGCGCCAGCAGTCAACCCTGGACAGGGAGGAAGCCCCAGCATTTT
CASSQPWTGRKPQHF
>TRBD2|.|TRBV9|15|TRBJ2-7
TGTGCCAGCAGTCGGGAGGGGACCTCCGATAGGAAGCAGTACTTC
CASSREGTSDRKQYF
>TRBD1|.|TRBV30|15|TRBJ1-2
TGTGCCTGGAGTGTACCAGACAGGGGAGACTATGGCTACACCTTC
CAWSVPDRGDYGYTF
>TRBD1|once|TRBV24-1|12|TRBJ1-1
TGTGCCACTAGCCAGGGGGCCACTGAAGCTTTCTTT
CATSQGATEAFF
>TRBD1|.|TRBV18|16|TRBJ2-1
TGTGCCAGCTCATCCGGGACAGGGGGATCCTACAATGAGCAGTTCTTC
CASSSGTGGSYNEQFF
>TRBD1|.|TRBV9|13|TRBJ2-7
TGTGCCAGCAGCGTAGGAGGGGGCGTCGAGCAGTACTTC
CASSVGGGVEQYF
>.|few|TRBV11-1|13|TRBJ1-2
TGTGCCAGCAGCACCGGACAGTCCTATGGCTACACCTTC
CASSTGQSYGYTF
>TRBD1|.|TRBV29-1|13|TRBJ1-1
TGCAGCGTTGGTGACAGGGCCAACACTGAAGCTTTCTTT
CSVGDRANTEAFF
>.|.|TRBV3-1/TRBV3-2|16|TRBJ2-5
TGTGCCAGCAGCCAGCGAGGGACAAGGGTGCAAGAGACCCAGTACTTC
CASSQRGTRVQETQYF
>.|.|TRBV7-2|15|TRBJ1-3
TGTGCCAGCAGCTTAGGTCCAGGGCCTGGAAACACCATATATTTT
CASSLGPGPGNTIYF
>.|.|TRBV4-1|14|TRBJ1-2
TGCGCCAGCAGCCCTTCCAGGACTGACTATGGCTACACCTTC
CASSPSRTDYGYTF
>.|.|TRBV5-1|16|TRBJ2-2
TGCGCCAGCAGCTTGATCAACCCAGGGAAATCCGGGGAGCTGTTTTTT
CASSLINPGKSGELFF
>TRBD2|.|TRBV2|15|TRBJ2-1
TGTGCCAGCAGTGTGGTAGCGGGGGCTGGGAATGAGCAGTTCTTC
CASSVVAGAGNEQFF
>.|.|TRBV6-6|13|TRBJ1-4
TGTGCCAGCAGTCGGGCTGAAAATGAAAAACTGTTTTTT
CASSRAENEKLFF